The sequence of this T cell receptor beta chain was determined in a study of T cell clonotyping in hematopoietic cell transplantation. Study outcomes and limitations: No sorting was done, leaving CD4 and CD8 contributions mixed.

Blood collection times were about day -28 and days 30, 100, 180 posttransplant. On this clone itself: Its antigen is currently unknown.

The length of the CDR3 is 14 residues. Per germline, CDR1 GTSNPN and CDR2 SVGIG (reference sequence). Trimming took 1 base from V and 2 from J, leaving 12 bases between them. The protocol was immunoSEQ multiplex PCR, while the TCRdb copy is restricted to in-frame clones and leaves out a portion. The sample yields about 11,000 clones, about half seen once. The specimen was PBMCs, collected 30 days after allogeneic stem cell transplant. The chain combines TRBV30 with TRBJ2-7, with D perhaps matching TRBD1 or TRBD2 (6 bases each). This sequence originates from a male patient aged 50 or older who had an allogeneic stem cell transplant from an unrelated donor, so the T cells may come from the graft donor. Some clones in this sample may be carry-over from other donors' samples. CDR3 nucleotide sequence: TGTGCCTGGAGTGGCAGGGGACTTACCTACGAGCAGTACTTC. Protein: CAWSGRGLTYEQYF.